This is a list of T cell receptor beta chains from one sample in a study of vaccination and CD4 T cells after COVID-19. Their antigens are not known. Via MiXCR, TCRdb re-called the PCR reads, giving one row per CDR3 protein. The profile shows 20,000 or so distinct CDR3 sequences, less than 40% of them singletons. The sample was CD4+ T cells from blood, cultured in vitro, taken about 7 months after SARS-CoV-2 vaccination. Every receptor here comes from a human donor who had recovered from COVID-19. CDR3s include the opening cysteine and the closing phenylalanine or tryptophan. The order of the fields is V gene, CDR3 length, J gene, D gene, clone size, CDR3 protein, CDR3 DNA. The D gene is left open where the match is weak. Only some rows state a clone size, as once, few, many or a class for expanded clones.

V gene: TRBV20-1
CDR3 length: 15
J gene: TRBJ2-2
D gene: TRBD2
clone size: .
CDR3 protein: CSAPGLAGTTGELFF
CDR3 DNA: TGCAGTGCTCCGGGACTAGCGGGAACCACCGGGGAGCTGTTTTTT

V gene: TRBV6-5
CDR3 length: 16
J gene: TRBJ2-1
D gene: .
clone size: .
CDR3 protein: CASSYHGGAAYNEQFF
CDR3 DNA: TGTGCCAGCAGTTACCACGGAGGTGCGGCCTACAATGAGCAGTTCTTC

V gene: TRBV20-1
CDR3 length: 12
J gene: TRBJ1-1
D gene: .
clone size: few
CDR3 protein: CSASWGNTEAFF
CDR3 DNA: TGCAGTGCTAGTTGGGGCAACACTGAAGCTTTCTTT

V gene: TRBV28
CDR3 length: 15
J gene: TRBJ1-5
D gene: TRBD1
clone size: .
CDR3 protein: CASSFGGQGGQPQHF
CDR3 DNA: TGTGCCAGCAGTTTTGGGGGACAGGGTGGGCAGCCCCAGCATTTT

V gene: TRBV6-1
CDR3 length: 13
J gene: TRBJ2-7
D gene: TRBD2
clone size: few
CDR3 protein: CASSRDYAYEQYF
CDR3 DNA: TGTGCCAGCAGCCGGGACTATGCCTACGAGCAGTACTTC

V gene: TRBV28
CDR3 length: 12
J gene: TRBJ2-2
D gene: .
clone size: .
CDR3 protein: CASSLVVGELFF
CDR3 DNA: TGTGCCAGCAGTCTGGTCGTGGGGGAGCTGTTTTTT

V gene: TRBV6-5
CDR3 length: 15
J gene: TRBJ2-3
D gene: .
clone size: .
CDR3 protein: CASSYSGRSSDTQYF
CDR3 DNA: TGTGCCAGCAGTTACTCAGGGCGCTCTTCAGATACGCAGTATTTT

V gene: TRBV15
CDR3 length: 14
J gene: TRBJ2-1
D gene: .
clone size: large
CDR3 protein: CATSLELRLNEQFF
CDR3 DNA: TGTGCCACCAGCTTGGAGCTTCGGCTTAATGAGCAGTTCTTC

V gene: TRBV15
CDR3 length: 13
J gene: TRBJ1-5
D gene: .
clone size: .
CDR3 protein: CATSRDANQPQHF
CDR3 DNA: TGTGCCACCAGCAGAGACGCCAATCAGCCCCAGCATTTT

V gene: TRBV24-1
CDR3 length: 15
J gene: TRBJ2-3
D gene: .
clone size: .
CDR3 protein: CATSDWQGGTDTQYF
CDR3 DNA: TGTGCCACCAGTGATTGGCAGGGTGGCACAGATACGCAGTATTTT

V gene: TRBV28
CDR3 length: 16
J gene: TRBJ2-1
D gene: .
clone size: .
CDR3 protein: CASKSKLAASYNEQFF
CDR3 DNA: TGTGCCAGCAAGTCAAAATTAGCGGCGTCCTACAATGAGCAGTTCTTC

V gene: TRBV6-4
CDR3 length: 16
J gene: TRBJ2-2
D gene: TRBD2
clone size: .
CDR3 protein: CASSDTPSGDPGELFF
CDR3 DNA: TGTGCCAGCAGTGACACCCCAAGCGGGGACCCCGGGGAGCTGTTTTTT

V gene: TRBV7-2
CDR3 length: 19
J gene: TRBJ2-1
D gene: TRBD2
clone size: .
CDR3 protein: CASSPRVASGRPPYNEQFF
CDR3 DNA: TGTGCCAGCAGCCCTAGGGTGGCTAGCGGGAGGCCCCCCTACAATGAGCAGTTCTTC

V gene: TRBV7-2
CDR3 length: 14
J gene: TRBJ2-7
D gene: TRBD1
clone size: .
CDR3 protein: CASSLGTGSGEQYF
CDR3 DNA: TGTGCCAGCAGCTTGGGGACAGGGTCGGGCGAGCAGTACTTC

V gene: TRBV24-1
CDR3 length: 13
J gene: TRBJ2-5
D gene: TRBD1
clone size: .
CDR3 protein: CATGTATMETQYF
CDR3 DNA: TGTGCCACCGGGACAGCGACGATGGAGACCCAGTACTTC

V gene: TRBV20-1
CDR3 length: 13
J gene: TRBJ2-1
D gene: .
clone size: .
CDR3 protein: CSATPVVYNEQFF
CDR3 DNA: TGCAGTGCTACTCCCGTTGTCTACAATGAGCAGTTCTTC

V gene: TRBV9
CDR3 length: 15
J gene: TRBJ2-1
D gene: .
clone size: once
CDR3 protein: CASSADTFSYNEQFF
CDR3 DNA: TGTGCCAGCAGCGCCGACACCTTCTCCTACAATGAGCAGTTCTTC

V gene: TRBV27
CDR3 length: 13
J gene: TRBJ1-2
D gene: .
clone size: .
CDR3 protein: CASSVSPGYGYTF
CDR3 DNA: TGTGCCAGCAGCGTCAGTCCGGGCTATGGCTACACCTTC

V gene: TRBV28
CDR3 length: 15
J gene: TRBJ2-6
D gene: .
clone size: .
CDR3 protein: CASSAGGSGANVLTF
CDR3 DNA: TGTGCCAGCAGTGCCGGGGGCTCTGGGGCCAACGTCCTGACTTTC

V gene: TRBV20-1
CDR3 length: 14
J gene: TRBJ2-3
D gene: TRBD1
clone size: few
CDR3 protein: CSARDVAGGDTQYF
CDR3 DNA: TGCAGTGCTAGAGATGTGGCAGGGGGAGATACGCAGTATTTT

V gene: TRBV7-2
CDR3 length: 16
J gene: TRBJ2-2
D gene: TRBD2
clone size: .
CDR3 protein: CASSLGLAGGTGELFF
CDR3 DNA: TGTGCCAGCAGCTTGGGACTAGCGGGAGGGACCGGGGAGCTGTTTTTT

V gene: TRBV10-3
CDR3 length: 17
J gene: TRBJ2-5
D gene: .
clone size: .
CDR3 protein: CAISPQATGPPRETQYF
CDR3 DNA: TGTGCCATCAGTCCCCAAGCGACGGGTCCTCCTAGAGAGACCCAGTACTTC

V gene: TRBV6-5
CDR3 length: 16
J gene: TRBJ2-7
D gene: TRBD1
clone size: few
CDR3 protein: CASSLYRGRRSYEQYF
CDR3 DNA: TGTGCCAGCAGTTTATACAGGGGGCGCCGGTCCTACGAGCAGTACTTC

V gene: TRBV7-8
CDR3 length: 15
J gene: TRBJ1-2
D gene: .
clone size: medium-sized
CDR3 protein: CASSLDIGGGYGYTF
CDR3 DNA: TGTGCCAGCAGCTTAGATATAGGCGGCGGCTATGGCTACACCTTC

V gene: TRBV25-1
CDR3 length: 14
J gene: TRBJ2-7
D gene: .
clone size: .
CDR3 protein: CASSELDRPYEQYF
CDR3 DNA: TGTGCCAGCAGTGAATTGGACAGACCCTACGAGCAGTACTTC

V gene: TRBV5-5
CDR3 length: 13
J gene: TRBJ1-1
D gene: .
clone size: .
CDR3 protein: CASSPTRTSRAFF
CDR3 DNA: TGTGCCAGCAGCCCAACCCGGACAAGTAGAGCTTTCTTT

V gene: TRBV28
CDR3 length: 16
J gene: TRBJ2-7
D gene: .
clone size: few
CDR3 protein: CASSSPTGGPIGEQYF
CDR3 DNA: TGTGCCAGCAGTTCCCCTACCGGCGGGCCGATCGGGGAGCAGTACTTC

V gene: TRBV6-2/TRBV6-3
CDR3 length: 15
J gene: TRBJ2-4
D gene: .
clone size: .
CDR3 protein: CASRAPGSDKNIQYF
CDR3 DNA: TGTGCCAGCAGAGCCCCCGGGAGTGACAAAAACATTCAGTACTTC

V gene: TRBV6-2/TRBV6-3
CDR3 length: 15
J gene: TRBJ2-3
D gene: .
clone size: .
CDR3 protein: CATEHQGPGADTQYF
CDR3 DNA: TGTGCCACCGAGCACCAGGGTCCAGGGGCAGATACGCAGTATTTT

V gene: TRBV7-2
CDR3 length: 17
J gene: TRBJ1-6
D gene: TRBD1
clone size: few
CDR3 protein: CASSLAYRSRGNSPLHF
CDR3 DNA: TGTGCCAGCAGCTTAGCGTATAGAAGCAGGGGGAATTCACCCCTCCACTTT

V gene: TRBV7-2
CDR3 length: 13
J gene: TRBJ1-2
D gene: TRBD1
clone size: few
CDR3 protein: CASSLDRVYGYTF
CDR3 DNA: TGTGCCAGCAGCTTGGACAGGGTTTATGGCTACACCTTC

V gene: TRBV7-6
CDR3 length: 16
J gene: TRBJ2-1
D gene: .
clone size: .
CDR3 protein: CASSPPGPPSGNEQFF
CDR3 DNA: TGTGCCAGCAGTCCACCAGGGCCTCCCTCTGGCAATGAGCAGTTCTTC

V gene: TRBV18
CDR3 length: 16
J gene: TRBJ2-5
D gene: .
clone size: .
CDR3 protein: CASSPPSLQAQETQYF
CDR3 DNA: TGTGCCAGCTCACCACCGTCCCTACAGGCGCAAGAGACCCAGTACTTC

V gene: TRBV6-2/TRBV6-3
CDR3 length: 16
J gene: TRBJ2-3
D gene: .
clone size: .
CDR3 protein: CASSRPVGQGTDTQYF
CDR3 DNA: TGTGCCAGCAGTCGCCCCGTGGGACAAGGCACAGATACGCAGTATTTT

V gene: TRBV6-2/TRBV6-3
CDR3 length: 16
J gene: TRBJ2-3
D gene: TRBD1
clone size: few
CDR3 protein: CATAGQGAPYTDTQYF
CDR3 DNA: TGTGCCACGGCGGGTCAGGGGGCACCTTACACAGATACGCAGTATTTT

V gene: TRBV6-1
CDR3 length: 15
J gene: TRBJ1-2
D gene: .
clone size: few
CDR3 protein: CASSTATGANYGYTF
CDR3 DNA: TGTGCCAGCAGTACCGCGACAGGCGCTAACTATGGCTACACCTTC

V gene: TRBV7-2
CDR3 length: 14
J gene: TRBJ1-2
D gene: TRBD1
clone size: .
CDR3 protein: CASSSTGGNYGYTF
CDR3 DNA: TGTGCCAGCAGCTCTACAGGGGGGAACTATGGCTACACCTTC

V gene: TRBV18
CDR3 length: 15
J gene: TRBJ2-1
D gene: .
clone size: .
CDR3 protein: CASSPYRPGYNEQFF
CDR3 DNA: TGTGCCAGCTCGCCTTACCGACCTGGGTACAATGAGCAGTTCTTC

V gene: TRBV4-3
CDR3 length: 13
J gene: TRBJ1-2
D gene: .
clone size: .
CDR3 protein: CASSQGRNYGYTF
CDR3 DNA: TGCGCCAGCAGCCAGGGGAGAAACTATGGCTACACCTTC

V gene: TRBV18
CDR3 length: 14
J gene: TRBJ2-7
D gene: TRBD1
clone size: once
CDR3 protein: CASSPGTVPYEQYF
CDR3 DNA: TGTGCCAGCTCACCCGGGACAGTGCCTTACGAGCAGTACTTC

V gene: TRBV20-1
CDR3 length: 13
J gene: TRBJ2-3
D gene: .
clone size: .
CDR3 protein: CSARGDSTDTQYF
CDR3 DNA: TGCAGTGCTAGAGGGGACAGCACAGATACGCAGTATTTT

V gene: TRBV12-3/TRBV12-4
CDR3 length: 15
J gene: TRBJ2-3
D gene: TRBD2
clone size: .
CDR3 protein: CASRRLAGGRDTQYF
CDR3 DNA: TGTGCCAGCAGGAGACTAGCGGGGGGAAGGGATACGCAGTATTTT

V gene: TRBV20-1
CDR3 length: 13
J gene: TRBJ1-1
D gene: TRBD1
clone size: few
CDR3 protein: CSAATGGGTEAFF
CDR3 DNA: TGCAGTGCCGCAACAGGGGGGGGCACTGAAGCTTTCTTT

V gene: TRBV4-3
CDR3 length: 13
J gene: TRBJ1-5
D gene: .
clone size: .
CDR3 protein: CASSAGYSQPQHF
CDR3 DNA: TGCGCCAGCTCCGCAGGGTATTCTCAGCCCCAGCATTTT

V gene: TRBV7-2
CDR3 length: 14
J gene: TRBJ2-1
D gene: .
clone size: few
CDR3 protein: CASSSIGLHNEQFF
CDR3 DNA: TGTGCCAGCAGCTCTATCGGACTGCACAATGAGCAGTTCTTC

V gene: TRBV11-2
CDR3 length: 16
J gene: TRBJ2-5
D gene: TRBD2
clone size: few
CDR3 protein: CASSPRLAGGWETQYF
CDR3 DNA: TGTGCCAGCAGCCCCCGACTAGCGGGAGGTTGGGAGACCCAGTACTTC

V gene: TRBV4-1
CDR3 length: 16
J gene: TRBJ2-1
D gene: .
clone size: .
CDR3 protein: CASTLTPIGGADEQFF
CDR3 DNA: TGCGCCAGCACCCTGACCCCCATAGGCGGGGCGGATGAGCAGTTCTTC

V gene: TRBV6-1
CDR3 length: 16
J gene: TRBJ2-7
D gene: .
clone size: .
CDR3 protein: CASSVAGTQISYEQYF
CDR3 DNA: TGTGCCAGCAGTGTCGCCGGGACACAAATCTCCTACGAGCAGTACTTC

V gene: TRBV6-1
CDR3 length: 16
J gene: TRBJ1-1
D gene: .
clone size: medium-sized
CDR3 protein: CASSSAAGAGGTEAFF
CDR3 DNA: TGTGCCAGCAGTAGTGCAGCGGGGGCGGGAGGGACTGAAGCTTTCTTT

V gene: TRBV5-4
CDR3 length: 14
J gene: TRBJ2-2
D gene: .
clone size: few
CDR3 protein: CASSVEGRTGELFF
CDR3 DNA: TGTGCCAGCAGCGTGGAGGGCCGCACCGGGGAGCTGTTTTTT

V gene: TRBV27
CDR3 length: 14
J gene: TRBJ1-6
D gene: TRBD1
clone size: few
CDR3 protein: CASMTGTYNSPLHF
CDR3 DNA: TGTGCCAGCATGACAGGGACCTATAATTCACCCCTCCACTTT

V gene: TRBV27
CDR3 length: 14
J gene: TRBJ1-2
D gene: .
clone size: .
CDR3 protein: CASSLTALNYGYTF
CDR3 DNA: TGTGCCAGCAGTTTAACTGCTCTTAACTATGGCTACACCTTC